This T cell receptor (beta chain) is drawn from a study of type 1 and type 2 diabetes patients. Regarding this clonotype: Its specificity is not known.

PCR was run on genomic DNA. A primer set of 30 forward and 13 reverse primers amplified the CDR3. One entry per CDR3 protein results from TCRdb running MiXCR on the multiplex PCR reads. Counted here are about 270,000 distinct CDR3 sequences, roughly 44% occurring once; the ten biggest clones make up 12% to 15%. Between the trimmed V and J ends, which lost 1 base and 8 bases, there was a span of 15 bases. CDR1 is SGDLS, CDR2 YYNGEE, per germline. This CDR3 region has 15 residues. Findings and caveats of the study: Both CD4+ and CD8+ type 2 diabetes repertoires showed significantly higher diversity than type 1. Some T1D-only expanded clones might appear in more T2D or control samples.

Standard classification criteria confirmed type 1 or type 2 diabetes in all patients. The clonotype comes from a man aged 18 to 35 with type 2 diabetes. Sequencing input: peripheral blood mononuclear cells (PBMCs). V gene TRBV9 combines with J gene TRBJ1-4; the D gene is possibly TRBD1 (6 bases). The CDR3 DNA is TGTGCCAGCAGCGTAACGGGGGGGGCGGGCGAAAAACTGTTTTTT. It translates to CASSVTGGAGEKLFF.